This T cell receptor (beta chain) was documented in a study of early T cells in non-severe SARS-CoV-2 infection. Study-wide background: Sequencing targeted bulk RNA from unsorted whole blood, leaving chains unpaired.

General study results and limits: The matching step, a VDJdb search, favored anti-spike CD8 responses and missed private and CD4 specificities.

Note on this clonotype: What it recognizes is unknown.

Attachment of unique molecular identifiers was made to individual cDNA molecules. TCRdb itself ran the 5' RACE reads through MiXCR, one entry per CDR3 protein. The sample consists of more than 85,000 distinct CDR3 sequences, around 13% of them appearing once. V lost 5 bases and J 0 bases, leaving 13 bases between the germline ends. The CDR3 extends over 15 amino acids. The sequence derives from an adult who was a healthcare worker with PCR-confirmed SARS-CoV-2 infection or an uninfected control (not recorded which). The specimen was whole blood. The V call is TRBV12-3 or TRBV12-4, the J call TRBJ1-2, with D tentatively TRBD1 (5 bases). CDR3 DNA sequence: TGTGCCAGCAGTCCGACAGTCCTACCTAACTATGGCTACACCTTC. Its protein product is CASSPTVLPNYGYTF.